A single T cell receptor (beta chain) is shown here with its context. Use of 60 Vbeta and 13 Jbeta primers characterized the PCR. The assay was immunoSEQ multiplex PCR, and TCRdb's table has in-frame clones only and misses some. The sample includes approximately 98,000 clones, about four fifths of them seen just once. This record belongs to a study of cytomegalovirus exposure and HLA in healthy donors. CDR3 length equals 14 residues. The ends were cut back, 7 bases at V and 5 bases at J, with 16 bases in the middle. Germline CDR1 reads WNHNN; CDR2 reads SYGVQD (reference sequence). This chain joins TRBV10-1 and TRBJ2-3; D might be TRBD2 (7 bases). The receptor's source is a man between 18 and 35 years old in good health and CMV-seropositive. Material for sequencing was PBMCs. Here the CDR3 reads CASNEGGRGDTQYF. The CDR3 coding sequence is TGCGCCAGCAACGAGGGGGGGCGGGGAGATACGCAGTATTTT.